This T cell receptor (beta chain) derives from a study of T cell responses to AZD1222 COVID-19 vaccine. Study-wide results and limits: Along spike, vaccine-associated CD4 TCRs were found throughout, with dominance at 160-218 and 743-854. White British people made up most donors, females outnumbered males, and clonal diversity was possibly underestimated. Of the AZD1222 recipients, only 6 or 7 were seropositive at baseline.

Notes on this clone: The antigen is undetermined.

This CDR3 has 14 amino acids. V trimming: 6 bases; J trimming: 6 bases; junction bases outside the gene matches: 8. Per the germline V gene, CDR1 is LGHDT and CDR2 is YNNKEL (reference sequence). Profiled with immunoSEQ multiplex PCR; TCRdb holds only in-frame clones, not every one. The sample carries about 120,000 clones, approximately 92% recorded once. This receptor was identified in an adult who received the MenACWY meningococcal vaccine as a control. The input for sequencing was peripheral blood, taken 28 days after the second dose of the MenACWY control vaccine. The chain has TRBV3-1 (or the pseudogene TRBV3-2) and TRBJ1-5, with 7 nucleotides matching TRBD1. In DNA form, the CDR3 reads TGTGCCAGCAGTTTCCGACAGGGCGTTCAGCCCCAGCATTTT. Protein sequence: CASSFRQGVQPQHF.